This is a list of T cell receptor beta chains from one sample in a study of T-cell reconstitution after alpha-beta-depleted transplantation in children. In TCRdb, the PCR reads were re-called with MiXCR into one record per CDR3 protein. The sample holds approximately 350,000 distinct CDR3 sequences; 16% are singletons and the top ten take about 41%. The input for sequencing was PBMCs, mostly from graft donor cells, taken 360 days after TCRalphabeta/CD19-depleted stem cell transplant. The source is a male patient between 2 and 9 years old who had a stem cell transplant for acute lymphoblastic leukemia, so the T cells may come from the graft donor. CDR3s include the opening cysteine and the closing phenylalanine or tryptophan. Fields, in order: clone size, J gene, D gene, V gene, CDR3 DNA, CDR3 protein. The D gene is left open where the match is weak. Clone size is given for some rows only: seen once, a few or many times, or a class if the clone is expanded.

-	TRBJ2-1	-	TRBV7-9	TGTGCCAGCAGCCCGCCTAATGAGCAGTTCTTC	CASSPPNEQFF
-	TRBJ2-5	-	TRBV5-6	TGTGCCAGCAGCTTGCAGGGGATGGAGACCCAGTACTTC	CASSLQGMETQYF
-	TRBJ2-7	TRBD1	TRBV4-1	TGCGCCAGCAGCCATCGGACAGGGCAAAACTACGAGCAGTACTTC	CASSHRTGQNYEQYF
-	TRBJ2-7	TRBD2	TRBV12-3/TRBV12-4	TGTGCCAGCAGTTTAGCCGGGACTAGCGGGCTGGTCGGGCAGTACTTC	CASSLAGTSGLVGQYF
few	TRBJ1-5	-	TRBV7-2	TGTGCCAGCAGCTTAGGGGGCAGGGTGGGCAATCAGCCCCAGCATTTT	CASSLGGRVGNQPQHF
few	TRBJ1-6	-	TRBV7-8	TGTGCCAGCAGCTTAGATAGGGGTACAGGGAACAATTCACCCCTCCACTTT	CASSLDRGTGNNSPLHF
-	TRBJ2-2	-	TRBV9	TGTGCCAGCAGCGTAGTTTCCGGGACCGGGGAGCTGTTTTTT	CASSVVSGTGELFF
-	TRBJ2-1	TRBD2	TRBV20-1	TGCAGTGCCCAGACTAGCCCCTACAATGAGCAGTTCTTC	CSAQTSPYNEQFF
few	TRBJ2-5	TRBD1	TRBV5-5	TGTGCCAGCAGCTTGATTGCCGGGACAGGCCAAGAGACCCAGTACTTC	CASSLIAGTGQETQYF
few	TRBJ2-7	-	TRBV4-1	TGCGCCAGCAGCCAAGATCGGGATTTCCCCTACGAGCAGTACTTC	CASSQDRDFPYEQYF
many	TRBJ1-2	-	TRBV9	TGTGCCAGCAGCGTAGATACAGGGCTCTATGGCTACACCTTC	CASSVDTGLYGYTF
few	TRBJ2-1	-	TRBV7-9	TGTGCCAGCAGCTTAGCCGGGACCCCTTCCTACAATGAGCAGTTCTTC	CASSLAGTPSYNEQFF
-	TRBJ2-7	-	TRBV5-1	TGCGCCAGCAGCCCGGACAGCCTTGCCTACGAGCAGTACTTC	CASSPDSLAYEQYF
few	TRBJ2-1	-	TRBV7-2	TGTGCCAGCAGCTCCTTCGTGAGCGTTGGTGAGCAGTTCTTC	CASSSFVSVGEQFF
many	TRBJ2-5	-	TRBV5-1	TGCGCCAGCAGCTTGGTTCCCCTTTCCGGAGAGACCCAGTACTTC	CASSLVPLSGETQYF
few	TRBJ2-1	TRBD2	TRBV19	TGTGCCAGTAGTAGGGGACTAGCGGCTAACAATGAGCAGTTCTTC	CASSRGLAANNEQFF
few	TRBJ2-7	-	TRBV28	TGTGCCAGCGAACCCAGGGGACGCAAGAGCTCCTACGAGCAGTACTTC	CASEPRGRKSSYEQYF
many	TRBJ1-5	-	TRBV28	TGTGCCAGCAGTTTAATGACAGCCGCTCCTAAGCCCCAGCATTTT	CASSLMTAAPKPQHF
-	TRBJ2-1	-	TRBV10-3	TGTGCCACCGGGACTGTCTCCTACAATGAGCAGTTCTTC	CATGTVSYNEQFF
-	TRBJ1-2	-	TRBV6-1	TGTGCCAGCAGCCTCACAGGACCCATTTTCTTAGGCGGCTACACCTTC	CASSLTGPIFLGGYTF
few	TRBJ2-1	TRBD2	TRBV28	TGTGCCAGCAGTTTACGGGAGGGCCTTAACTTATACAATGAGCAGTTCTTC	CASSLREGLNLYNEQFF
few	TRBJ1-1	TRBD1	TRBV6-2/TRBV6-3	TGTGCCAGCAGTACCCCGACTCGGACAGGCTCATTGAAAGCTTTCTTT	CASSTPTRTGSLKAFF
few	TRBJ2-5	-	TRBV28	TGTGCCAGCAGCTTACTCCGGGACCCCCCGAACCACCAGTACTTC	CASSLLRDPPNHQYF
few	TRBJ2-1	-	TRBV20-1	TGCAGTGCTAGAAACTCGGTGGGGGATGAGCAGTTCTTC	CSARNSVGDEQFF
-	TRBJ2-1	-	TRBV2	TGTGCCTTCAGCTCTTCGGGGGGGACAGGGACATCTTCCAATGAGCAGTTCTTC	CAFSSSGGTGTSSNEQFF
-	TRBJ2-1	TRBD1	TRBV19	TGTGCCAGTGCCCGTGTCGGGACAGCGAACAATGAGCAGTTCTTC	CASARVGTANNEQFF
-	TRBJ2-5	TRBD2	TRBV3-1	TGTGCCAGCAGCACACTTAGCGGGGTGGACCAAGAGACCCAGTACTTC	CASSTLSGVDQETQYF
few	TRBJ1-2	-	TRBV7-6	TGTGCCAGCAGCTTGGGGAGGAAAGGGATCTATGGCTACACCTTC	CASSLGRKGIYGYTF
few	TRBJ2-3	-	TRBV6-5	TGTGCCAGCAGTTATTTCCCGGCCGGGGGAAAAGATACGCAGTATTTT	CASSYFPAGGKDTQYF
-	TRBJ2-4	-	TRBV4-3	TGCGCCAGCAGCCAAGTTTGGTTAGCCAAAAACATTCAGTACTTC	CASSQVWLAKNIQYF
-	TRBJ2-1	-	TRBV4-3	TGCGCCAGCAGCCAAGATTGGACCTCCGGGACGATCTGGGATGAGCAGTTCTTC	CASSQDWTSGTIWDEQFF
many	TRBJ2-2	-	TRBV28	TGTGCCAGCAGTCCCGGGACCCTTAGACCCACCGGGGAGCTGTTTTTT	CASSPGTLRPTGELFF
-	TRBJ1-6	TRBD1	TRBV12-3/TRBV12-4	TGTGCCAGCAGGACAGGGGGCGAGAATTCACCCCTCCACTTT	CASRTGGENSPLHF
-	TRBJ1-4	-	TRBV20-1	TGCAGTGCTCCACTAAGGGGGTTTGGTAATGAAAAACTGTTTTTT	CSAPLRGFGNEKLFF
-	TRBJ1-4	TRBD1	TRBV5-1	TGCGCCAGCAGCTTACAGGGGGTAACTAATGAAAAACTGTTTTTT	CASSLQGVTNEKLFF
-	TRBJ1-5	TRBD1	TRBV18	TGTGCCAGCTCACCAAGGGACCTCGACAGGGAAGAGCAGCCCCAGCATTTT	CASSPRDLDREEQPQHF
-	TRBJ2-2	TRBD1	TRBV12-3/TRBV12-4	TGTGCCAGCAGTCCGGGACAGGGGGCCGGGACCGGGGAGCTGTTTTTT	CASSPGQGAGTGELFF
-	TRBJ2-3	TRBD2	TRBV28	TGTGCCAGCAGTTTCCGTCCCCTCCGACTAGCTAGGACCAGCACAGATACGCAGTATTTT	CASSFRPLRLARTSTDTQYF
few	TRBJ1-3	-	TRBV29-1	TGCAGCGCAGCCTCGGGGCTTGGAAACACCATATATTTT	CSAASGLGNTIYF
few	TRBJ1-1	-	TRBV20-1	TGCAGTGCTAGTATGAACACTGAAGCTTTCTTT	CSASMNTEAFF